A single T cell receptor (beta chain) is shown here with its context. The sample is drawn from a study of blood T cell repertoires in COVID-19. The data were produced by immunoSEQ multiplex PCR, yet TCRdb's version contains in-frame clones alone and is incomplete. The data contain fewer than 250,000 clones, 83% of them singletons. In germline, CDR1 is MNHEY, CDR2 SMNVEV (reference sequence). V lost 5 bases, J lost 0 bases, and 19 bases lay in between. The CDR3 covers 17 residues. What was sequenced was peripheral blood. This chain links TRBV27 with TRBJ1-1; a weak D match, TRBD1 (6 bases). The TCR was taken from a human donor in a cohort sampled during active COVID-19. CDR3 nucleotide sequence: TGTGCCAGCAGTGCCGGGGGGGCTTGGAGAATGAACACTGAAGCTTTCTTT. It is translated as CASSAGGAWRMNTEAFF.